This paragraph covers one TCR beta chain sequence. This specimen comes from a study of metastatic and nonmetastatic thyroid tumors. Every patient was untreated before thyroid surgery. TCRdb called clones again from the PCR reads with MiXCR. The sample contains 20,000 to 25,000 clones, about 16% of which appear only once. The specimen was blood. The receptor comes from a male donor with papillary thyroid cancer or a benign thyroid nodule (not recorded which). Some clones in this sample may be carry-over from other donors' samples.

The CDR3 loop reads CASSVLAGVSGAGELFF. For the CDR3, the DNA is TGTGCCAGCAGTGTACTAGCGGGGGTCTCGGGTGCCGGGGAGCTGTTTTTT. This rearrangement joins TRBV2 to TRBJ2-2; TRBD2 agrees at 11 bases. The trim removed 4 bases at V and 6 bases at J, leaving 10 bases unmatched. Germline values: CDR1 SNHLY, CDR2 FYNNEI. This CDR3 is built from 17 residues.